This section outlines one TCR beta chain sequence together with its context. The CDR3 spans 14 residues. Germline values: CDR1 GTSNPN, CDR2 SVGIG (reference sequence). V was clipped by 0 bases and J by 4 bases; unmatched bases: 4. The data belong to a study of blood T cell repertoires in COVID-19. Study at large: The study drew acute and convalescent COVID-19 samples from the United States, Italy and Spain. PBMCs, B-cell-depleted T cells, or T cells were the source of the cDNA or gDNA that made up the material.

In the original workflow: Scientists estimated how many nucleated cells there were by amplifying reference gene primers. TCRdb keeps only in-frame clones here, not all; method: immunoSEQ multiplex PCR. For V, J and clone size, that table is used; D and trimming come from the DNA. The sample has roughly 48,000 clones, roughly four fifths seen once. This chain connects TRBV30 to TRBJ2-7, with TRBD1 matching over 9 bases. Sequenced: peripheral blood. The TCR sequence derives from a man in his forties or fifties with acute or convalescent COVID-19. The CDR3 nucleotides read TGTGCCTGGAGTGTAGGGACAGGGAAGTACGAGCAGTACTTC. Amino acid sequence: CAWSVGTGKYEQYF. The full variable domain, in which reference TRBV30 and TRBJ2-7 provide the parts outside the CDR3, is SQTIHQWPATLVQPVGSPLSLECTVEGTSNPNLYWYRQAAGRGLQLLFYSVGIGQISSEVPQNLSASRPQDRQFILSSKKLLLSDSGFYLCAWSVGTGKYEQYFGPGTRLTVT.